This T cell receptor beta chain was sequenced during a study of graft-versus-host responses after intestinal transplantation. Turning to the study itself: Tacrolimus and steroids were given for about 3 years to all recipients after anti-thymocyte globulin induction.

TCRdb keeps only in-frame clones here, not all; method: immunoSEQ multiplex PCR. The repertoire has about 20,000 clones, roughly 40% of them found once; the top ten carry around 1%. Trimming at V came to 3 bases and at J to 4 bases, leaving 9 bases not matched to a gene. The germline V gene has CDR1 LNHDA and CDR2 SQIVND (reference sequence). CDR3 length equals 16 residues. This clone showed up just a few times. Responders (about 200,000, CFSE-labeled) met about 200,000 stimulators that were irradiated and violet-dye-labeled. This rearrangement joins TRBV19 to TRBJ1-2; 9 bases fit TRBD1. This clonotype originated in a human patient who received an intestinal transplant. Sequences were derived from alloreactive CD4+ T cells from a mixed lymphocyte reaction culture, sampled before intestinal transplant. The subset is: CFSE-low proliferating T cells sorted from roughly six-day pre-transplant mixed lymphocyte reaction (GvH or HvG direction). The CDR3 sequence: CASSMTVGQGGYGYTF. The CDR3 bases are TGTGCCAGTAGTATGACTGTGGGACAGGGAGGCTATGGCTACACCTTC.